This TCR beta chain was obtained from a study of cytomegalovirus exposure and HLA in healthy donors. The PCR had 60 Vbeta and 13 Jbeta primers. Some clones are missing from TCRdb's copy, which holds only in-frame ones; the method was immunoSEQ multiplex PCR. The sample consists of some 200,000 clones, roughly 68% of them appearing once. Trimming left V 4 bases short and J 7 bases short, with 19 bases between. CDR3 size: 16 residues. The germline CDR1 and CDR2 sequences are LGHNA and YSLEER. Sample: PBMCs. This chain connects TRBV4-3 to TRBJ1-4; no reliable D call. The sequence derives from a man aged 35 to 55 in good health and CMV-seropositive. The CDR3 reads CASSRLTGMFGEKLFF. The CDR3 bases are TGCGCCAGCAGCCGGCTTACCGGGATGTTCGGTGAAAAACTGTTTTTT.